This TCR beta chain was observed in a study of T cell responses to AZD1222 COVID-19 vaccine. The method was immunoSEQ multiplex PCR; TCRdb's version includes in-frame clones alone and lacks a portion of them. The sample carries some 160,000 clones, roughly 88% recorded once. The V and J ends lost 3 bases and 3 bases respectively, with 14 bases between them. Germline V gene data show CDR1 as DFQATT and CDR2 as SNEGSKA (reference sequence). This CDR3 is built from 14 residues. The source was peripheral blood, collected 28 days after the second AZD1222 dose. This receptor was taken from an adult who received the AZD1222 COVID-19 vaccine. V usage is TRBV20-1 and J usage is TRBJ1-2; D gene unclear. Here the CDR3 DNA reads TGCAGTGCTAGTTTAGGCCCAGCCGACTATGGCTACACCTTC. Its protein product is CSASLGPADYGYTF.